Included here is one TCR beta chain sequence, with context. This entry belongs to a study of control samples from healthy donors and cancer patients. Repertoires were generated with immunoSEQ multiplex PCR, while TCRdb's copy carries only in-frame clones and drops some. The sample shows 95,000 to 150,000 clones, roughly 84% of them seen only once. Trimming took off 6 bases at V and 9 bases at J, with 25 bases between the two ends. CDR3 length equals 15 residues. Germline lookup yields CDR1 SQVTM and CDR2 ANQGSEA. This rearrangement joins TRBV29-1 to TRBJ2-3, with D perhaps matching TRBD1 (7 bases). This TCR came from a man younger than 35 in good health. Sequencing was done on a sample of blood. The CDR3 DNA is TGCAGCGTGCCGGGACAGCTATCGACTAGATCCACGCAGTATTTT. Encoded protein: CSVPGQLSTRSTQYF.